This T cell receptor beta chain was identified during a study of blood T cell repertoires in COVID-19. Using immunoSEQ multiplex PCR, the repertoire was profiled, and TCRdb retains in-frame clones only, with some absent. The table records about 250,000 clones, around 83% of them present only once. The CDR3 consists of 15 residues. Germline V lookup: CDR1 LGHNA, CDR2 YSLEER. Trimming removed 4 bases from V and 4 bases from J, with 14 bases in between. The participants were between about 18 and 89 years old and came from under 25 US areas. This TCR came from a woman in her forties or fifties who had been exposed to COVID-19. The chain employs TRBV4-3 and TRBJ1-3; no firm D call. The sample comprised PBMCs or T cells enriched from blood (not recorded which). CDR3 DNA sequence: TGCGCCAGCAGCCTGGAGGTCGCCTGGGGAAACACCATATATTTT. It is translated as CASSLEVAWGNTIYF.